The rows below give T cell receptor beta chains drawn from one sample of a study of T cells in localized non-small cell lung cancer. The repertoire was sequenced with immunoSEQ multiplex PCR; TCRdb's copy has only in-frame clones and lacks some. The sample has tens of thousands of clones; around 80% are singletons. The sequences come from peripheral blood mononuclear cells, collected before any cancer treatment. These receptors originate from a man aged 40 to 70 with stage III lung adenocarcinoma. CDR3s leave out the opening cysteine and the closing phenylalanine or tryptophan.

length,V,CDR3
11,TRBV5-1,ASSGPRANEQY
12,TRBV7-6,ASSLSAGSTEAF
11,TRBV9,ASSVSSTDTQY
14,TRBV27,ASSKRTADENTEAF
11,TRBV10-2,ASSETLTSELF
15,TRBV19,ASSIMGSSDGNYGYT
12,TRBV7-9,ASSSRTGREKLF
14,TRBV5-1,ASSSGTSGGQETQY
14,TRBV7-3,ASSLNARSRTGELF
12,TRBV5-5,ASSLEGSNQPQH
11,TRBV28,ASSFPGATEAF
12,TRBV6-5,ASNLAQGGTEAF
12,TRBV4-1,ASYDGQGNYGYT
13,TRBV7-8,ASGGEMGTYNEQF
13,TRBV19,ASSPQGPSNQPQH
13,TRBV5-1,ASRVSGLATGELF
13,TRBV7-6,ASSLGGFGTDTQY
11,TRBV29-1,SVGQPNTGELF
13,TRBV19,ASSTDQGANYGYT
12,TRBV11-2,ASSSPWERDKLF
14,TRBV5-1,ASSPTGTSGNHEQY
10,TRBV7-9,ASGSSYNEQF
13,TRBV6-1,ASSASGGSSYEQY
11,TRBV7-9,ASSLIENQPQH
12,TRBV29-1,SVGIGNGNTEAF
13,TRBV6-4,AIRTGQETNTEAF
12,TRBV5-8,ASSLAYGTDTQY
11,TRBV13,ASSPGRTDTQY
12,TRBV7-9,ASSPQGQGYEQY
13,TRBV2,ASSKTGTPSYEQY
14,TRBV5-5,ASSSPTGGEDQPQH
13,TRBV15,ATRDYRQTNEKLF
13,TRBV6-6,ASSFSTGFSSGYT
13,TRBV27,ASSIGQGNTDTQY
13,TRBV5-5,ASSDRRQGENGYT
12,TRBV5-6,ASSFRIRSYEQY
12,TRBV2,ASTGQLTKNIQY
12,TRBV23-1,ASSPGTGAYEQY
13,TRBV5-1,ASWESGRGADTQY
13,TRBV6-6,ASNERTGVGDTQY
13,TRBV9,ASSVGLDSSYEQY
13,TRBV6-5,ASSYSTGGGYGYT
12,TRBV19,ASSKREGGETQY
14,TRBV11-2,ASSLDRGAAKNIQY
9,TRBV20-1,SARSGGEQY
13,TRBV11-2,ASSLGSGASYEQY